This paragraph reports one T cell receptor (beta chain). Original processing methods: It was from reference gene primer amplification that nucleated cell counts were estimated. Sequenced by immunoSEQ multiplex PCR; TCRdb stores in-frame clones only, minus some. V, J and clone size derive from that table, while D and trimming were established from the DNA sequence. The sample has roughly 380,000 clones; around 90% are singletons. The data are from a study of blood T cell repertoires in COVID-19. Study-wide context: Samples taken during acute and convalescent COVID-19 were collected in the United States, Italy and Spain. Nucleic acid was either cDNA or gDNA, and it came from T cells, B-cell-depleted T cells, or PBMCs.

Seattle enrolled patients during active infection and tracked them longitudinally. The CDR3 covers 16 residues. V trimming: 2 bases; J trimming: 3 bases; junction bases outside the gene matches: 6. Germline V CDR1 and CDR2: SGHKS, YYEKEE (reference sequence). The receptor comes from a woman aged 60-75 years with COVID-19, enrolled during active disease. The source material was peripheral blood. The rearrangement joins TRBV5-5 to TRBJ2-2, with 8 bases lining up with TRBD2. CDR3: CASSLMASGHTGELFF. In nucleotides, the CDR3 is TGTGCCAGCAGCTTAATGGCTAGCGGGCACACCGGGGAGCTGTTTTTT. Drawing the rest from reference TRBV5-5 and TRBJ2-2, the complete variable domain is DAGVTQSPTHLIKTRGQQVTLRCSPISGHKSVSWYQQVLGQGPQFIFQYYEKEERGRGNFPDRFSARQFPNYSSELNVNALLLGDSALYLCASSLMASGHTGELFFGEGSRLTVL.